This T cell receptor beta chain came from a study of blood T cell repertoires in COVID-19. Study summary: The United States, Italy and Spain provided the acute and convalescent COVID-19 samples. T cells, B-cell-depleted T cells, or PBMCs supplied cDNA or gDNA.

How the authors handled the data: For nucleated cells, counts were estimated from reference gene primer amplification. Here immunoSEQ multiplex PCR was the method, and the copy in TCRdb shows in-frame clones only, minus some. D and trimming come from the DNA, and the V and J calls and clone size come from that table. The sample lists about 210,000 clones, around 83% occurring once. The clonotype was recovered from a woman aged 45-60 years with acute or convalescent COVID-19. The sequenced sample was peripheral blood.

The DNA for the CDR3 is TGTGCCAGCAGTCGGGAGAGGGAAAGCGCTTGGGGGACTGAAGCTTTCTTT. It is translated as CASSRERESAWGTEAFF. The chain is built from TRBV25-1 and TRBJ1-1, with D perhaps matching TRBD1 (5 bases). Germline assignment: CDR1 MGHDK and CDR2 SYGVNS. Trimming left V 5 bases short and J 5 bases short, with 24 bases between. The CDR3 has 17 residues.